The entry below describes one TCR beta chain. This sample was taken from a study of blood T cell repertoires in COVID-19. Clinical history reported by participants formed the basis on which cohorts were assigned. The junction had 6 bases not matched to a gene; V was cut back by 2 bases and J by 6 bases. There are 16 residues in the CDR3. Germline V gene lookup returns CDR1 MNHNS and CDR2 SASEGT. This table comes from immunoSEQ multiplex PCR, and its TCRdb copy is limited to in-frame clones, with some not included. Among about 200,000 clones listed, around 80% were seen once. The sample comprised PBMCs or T cells enriched from blood (not recorded which). The sequence derives from a woman aged 45-59 years with acute COVID-19. The J gene is TRBJ1-5, the V gene TRBV6-1, with 11 positions matching TRBD1. The CDR3 nucleotides are TGTGCCAGCAGTGAATTTGGGACAGGGGGTGGTCAGCCCCAGCATTTT. Its protein product is CASSEFGTGGGQPQHF.